A single T cell receptor beta chain is shown here with its context. Antigen specificity is unknown. Compared with germline, one end of the junction differs, possibly owing to a read error. CDR1 and CDR2 (germline): MNHEY, SVGEGT. The CDR3 is made up of 14 amino acids. MiXCR, applied by TCRdb to the reads, yields one record per CDR3 protein. Among under 200,000 distinct CDR3 sequences listed, about a fifth were seen once. This sample was included in a study of T cell repertoires in cytomegalovirus infection. Sequencing used CD8+ T cells from cultured PBMCs, obtained from culture after CMV antigen stimulation. V is TRBV6-2 or TRBV6-3 and J is TRBJ2-5; D gene unclear. This sequence was found in a human donor in good health (CMV status not recorded). Some clones in this sample may be carry-over from other donors' samples. The CDR3 nucleotides read TGTGCCAGCAGATACTTAGACCTAACGGAGACCCAGTACTTC. Amino acids: CASRYLDLTETQYF.